Included here is one T cell receptor (beta chain) sequence, with context. The antigen is unknown. The data stem from a study of T cell responses to AZD1222 COVID-19 vaccine. Study results and caveats: Repertoire sampling occurred only after the peak T cell response. The study found vaccine-associated CD4 TCRs spanning spike, dominant at 160-218 and 743-854.

The V end lost 5 bases, the J end lost 8 bases, and 12 bases lay between the germline ends. Germline CDR1 reads SNHLY; CDR2 reads FYNNEI. The length of the CDR3 is 12 residues. The data were produced by immunoSEQ multiplex PCR, yet TCRdb's version contains in-frame clones alone and is incomplete. The sample carries 99,000 or so clones, 85% to 90% recorded once. This sequence joins TRBV2 and TRBJ1-1; D not certain. The sequencing here drew on peripheral blood, taken 28 days after the second AZD1222 dose. This receptor was taken from an adult who received the AZD1222 COVID-19 vaccine. The CDR3 sequence is CASSIYRDEAFF. The CDR3 DNA follows: TGTGCCAGCAGTATTTACAGAGACGAAGCTTTCTTT.